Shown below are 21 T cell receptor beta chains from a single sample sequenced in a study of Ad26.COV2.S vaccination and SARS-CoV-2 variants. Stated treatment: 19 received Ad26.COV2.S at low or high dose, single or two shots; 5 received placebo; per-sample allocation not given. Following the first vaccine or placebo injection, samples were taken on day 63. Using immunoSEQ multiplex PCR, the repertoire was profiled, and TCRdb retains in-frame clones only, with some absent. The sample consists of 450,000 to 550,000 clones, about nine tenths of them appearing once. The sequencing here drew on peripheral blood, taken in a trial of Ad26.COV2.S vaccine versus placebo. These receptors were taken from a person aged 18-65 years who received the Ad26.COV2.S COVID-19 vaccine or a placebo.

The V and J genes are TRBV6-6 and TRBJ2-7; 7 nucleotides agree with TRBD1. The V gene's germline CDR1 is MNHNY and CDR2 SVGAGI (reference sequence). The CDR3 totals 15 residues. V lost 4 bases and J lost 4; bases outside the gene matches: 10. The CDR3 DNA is TGTGCCAGCAGTTTCTCGGGACAGTCACTTTACGAGCAGTACTTC. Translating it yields CASSFSGQSLYEQYF.

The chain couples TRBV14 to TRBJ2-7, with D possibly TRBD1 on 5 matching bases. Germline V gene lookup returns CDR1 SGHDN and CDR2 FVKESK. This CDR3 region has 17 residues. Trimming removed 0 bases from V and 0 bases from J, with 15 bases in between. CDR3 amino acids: CASSQEGRGLSSYEQYF. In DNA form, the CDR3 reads TGTGCCAGCAGCCAAGAGGGTAGGGGCCTCTCCTCCTACGAGCAGTACTTC.

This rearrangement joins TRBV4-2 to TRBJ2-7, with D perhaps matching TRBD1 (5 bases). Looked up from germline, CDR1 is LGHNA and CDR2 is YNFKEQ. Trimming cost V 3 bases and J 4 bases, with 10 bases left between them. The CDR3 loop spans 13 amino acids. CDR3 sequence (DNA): TGTGCCAGCAGCCAGCGTACAGGATACGAGCAGTACTTC. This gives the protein CASSQRTGYEQYF.

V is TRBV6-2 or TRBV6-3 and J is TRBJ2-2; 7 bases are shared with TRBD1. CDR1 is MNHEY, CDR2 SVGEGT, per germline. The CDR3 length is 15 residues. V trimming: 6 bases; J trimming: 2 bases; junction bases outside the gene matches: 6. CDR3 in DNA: TGTGCCAGCAGCCTGGGACAGCTTAACACCGGGGAGCTGTTTTTT. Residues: CASSLGQLNTGELFF.

Written as DNA, the CDR3 is TGTGCCAGCAGTTTTAGAGGGAAAGAGACCCAGTACTTC. Translated: CASSFRGKETQYF. This chain links TRBV28 with TRBJ2-5, with D perhaps TRBD2 (5 bases). Per germline, CDR1 MDHEN and CDR2 SYDVKM. The CDR3 length is 13 residues. V lost 3 bases, J lost 3 bases, and 8 bases lay in between.

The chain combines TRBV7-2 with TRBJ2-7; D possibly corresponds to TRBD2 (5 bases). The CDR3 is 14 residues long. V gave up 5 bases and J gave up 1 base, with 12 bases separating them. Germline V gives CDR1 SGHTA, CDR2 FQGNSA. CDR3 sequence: CASSKRSGSYEQYF. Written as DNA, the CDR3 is TGTGCCAGCAGCAAACGCAGCGGATCCTACGAGCAGTACTTC.

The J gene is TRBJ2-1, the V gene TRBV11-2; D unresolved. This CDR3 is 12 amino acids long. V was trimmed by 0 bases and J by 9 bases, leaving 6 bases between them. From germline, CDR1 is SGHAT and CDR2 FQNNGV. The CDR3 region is CASSLDLSEQFF. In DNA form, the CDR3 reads TGTGCCAGCAGCTTAGATCTAAGTGAGCAGTTCTTC.

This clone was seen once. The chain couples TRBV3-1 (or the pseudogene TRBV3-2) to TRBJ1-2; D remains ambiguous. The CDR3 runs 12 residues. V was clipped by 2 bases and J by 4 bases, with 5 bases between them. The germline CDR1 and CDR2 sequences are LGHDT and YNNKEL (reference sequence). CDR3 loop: CASSQSVYGYTF. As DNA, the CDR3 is TGTGCCAGCAGCCAATCGGTCTATGGCTACACCTTC.

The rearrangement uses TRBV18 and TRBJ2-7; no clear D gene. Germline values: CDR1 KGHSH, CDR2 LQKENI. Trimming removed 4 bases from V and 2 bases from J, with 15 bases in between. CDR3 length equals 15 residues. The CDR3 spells CASSLTETPAYEQYF. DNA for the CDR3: TGTGCCAGCTCACTAACAGAGACTCCGGCCTACGAGCAGTACTTC.

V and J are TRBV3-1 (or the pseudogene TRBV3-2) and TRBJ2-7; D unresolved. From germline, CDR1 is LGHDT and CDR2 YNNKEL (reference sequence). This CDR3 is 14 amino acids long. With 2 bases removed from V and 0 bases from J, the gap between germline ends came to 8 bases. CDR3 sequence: CASSQPGSSYEQYF. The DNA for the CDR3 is TGTGCCAGCAGCCAACCAGGATCCTCCTACGAGCAGTACTTC.

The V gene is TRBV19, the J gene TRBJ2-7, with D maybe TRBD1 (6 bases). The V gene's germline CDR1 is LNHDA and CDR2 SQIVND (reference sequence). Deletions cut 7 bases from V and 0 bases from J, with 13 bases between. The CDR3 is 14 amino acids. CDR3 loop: CASKATGLSYEQYF. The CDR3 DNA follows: TGTGCCAGTAAAGCGACAGGCCTCTCCTACGAGCAGTACTTC.

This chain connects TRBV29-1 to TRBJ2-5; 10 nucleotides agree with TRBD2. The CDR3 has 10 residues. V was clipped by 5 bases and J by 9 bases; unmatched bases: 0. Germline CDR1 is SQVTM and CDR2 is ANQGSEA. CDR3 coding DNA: TGCAGCGTTAGCGGGGGGGCCCAGTACTTC. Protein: CSVSGGAQYF.

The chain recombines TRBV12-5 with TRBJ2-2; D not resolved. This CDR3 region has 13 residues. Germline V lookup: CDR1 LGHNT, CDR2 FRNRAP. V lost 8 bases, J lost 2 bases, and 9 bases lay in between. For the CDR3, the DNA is TGTGCTAGTCTTTCCAGCAACACCGGGGAGCTGTTTTTT. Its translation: CASLSSNTGELFF.

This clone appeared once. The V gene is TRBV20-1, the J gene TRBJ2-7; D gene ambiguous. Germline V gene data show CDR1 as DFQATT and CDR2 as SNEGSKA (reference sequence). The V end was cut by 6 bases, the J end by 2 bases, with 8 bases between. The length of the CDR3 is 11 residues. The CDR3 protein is CSAPHPYEQYF. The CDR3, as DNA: TGCAGTGCCCCCCACCCCTACGAGCAGTACTTC.

This chain's CDR3 is CASSGASGVAGELFF. The CDR3 DNA is TGTGCCAGCAGCGGGGCTAGCGGGGTGGCCGGGGAGCTGTTTTTT. The chain is built from TRBV9 and TRBJ2-2, with TRBD2 identical over 9 bases. Per the germline V gene, CDR1 is SGDLS and CDR2 is YYNGEE. The CDR3 runs 15 residues. V lost 3 bases to trimming and J lost 6 bases; unmatched junction nucleotides: 6.

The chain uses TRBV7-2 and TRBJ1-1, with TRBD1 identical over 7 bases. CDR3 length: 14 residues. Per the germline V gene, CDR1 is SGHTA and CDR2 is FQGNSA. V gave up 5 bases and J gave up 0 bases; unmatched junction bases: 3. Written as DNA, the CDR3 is TGTGCCAGCAGCAGGGGACAGATGAACACTGAAGCTTTCTTT. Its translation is CASSRGQMNTEAFF. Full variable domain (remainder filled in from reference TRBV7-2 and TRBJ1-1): GAGVSQSPSNKVTEKGKDVELRCDPISGHTALYWYRQSLGQGLEFLIYFQGNSAPDKSGLPSDRFSAERTGGSVSTLTIQRTQQEDSAVYLCASSRGQMNTEAFFGQGTRLTVV.

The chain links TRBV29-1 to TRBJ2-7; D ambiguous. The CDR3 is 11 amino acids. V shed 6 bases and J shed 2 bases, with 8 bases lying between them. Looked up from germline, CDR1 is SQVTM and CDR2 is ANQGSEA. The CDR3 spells CSVTKAYEQYF. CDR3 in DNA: TGCAGCGTGACCAAGGCCTACGAGCAGTACTTC.

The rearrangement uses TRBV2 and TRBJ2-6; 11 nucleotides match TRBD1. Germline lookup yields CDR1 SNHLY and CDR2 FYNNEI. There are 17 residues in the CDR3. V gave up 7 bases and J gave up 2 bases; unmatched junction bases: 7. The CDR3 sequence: CASNPGQGVAGANVLTF. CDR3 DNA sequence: TGTGCCAGCAACCCGGGACAGGGGGTGGCTGGGGCCAACGTCCTGACTTTC.

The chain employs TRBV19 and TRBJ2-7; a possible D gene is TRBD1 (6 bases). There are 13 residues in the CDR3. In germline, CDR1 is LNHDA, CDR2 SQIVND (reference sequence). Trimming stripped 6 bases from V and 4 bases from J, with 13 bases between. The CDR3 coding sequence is TGTGCCAGTAGCCAAGGACAGCAATACGAGCAGTACTTC. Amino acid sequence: CASSQGQQYEQYF.

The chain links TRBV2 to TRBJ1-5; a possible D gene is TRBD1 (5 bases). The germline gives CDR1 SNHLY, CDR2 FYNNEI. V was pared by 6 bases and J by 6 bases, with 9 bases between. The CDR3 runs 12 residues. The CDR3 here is CASRQGGQPQHF. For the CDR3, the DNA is TGTGCCAGCAGGCAGGGAGGTCAGCCCCAGCATTTT.

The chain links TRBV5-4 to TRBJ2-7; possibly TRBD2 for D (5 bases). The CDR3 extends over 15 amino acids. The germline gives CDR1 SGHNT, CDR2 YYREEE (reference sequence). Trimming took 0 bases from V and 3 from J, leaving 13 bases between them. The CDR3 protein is CASSLVRGGYYEQYF. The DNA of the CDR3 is TGTGCCAGCAGCTTGGTCCGCGGCGGGTACTACGAGCAGTACTTC. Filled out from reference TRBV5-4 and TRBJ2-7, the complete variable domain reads ETGVTQSPTHLIKTRGQQVTLRCSSQSGHNTVSWYQQALGQGPQFIFQYYREEENGRGNFPPRFSGLQFPNYSSELNVNALELDDSALYLCASSLVRGGYYEQYFGPGTRLTVT.